Below, 21 T cell receptor beta chains from the same sample are listed, as sequenced in a study of human T cells and chemical hapten exposure. The time point is: pre-sensitization, week 0. The treatment is: therapeutic diphenylcyclopropenone sensitization with weekly scalp DPC. Total RNA came from unfractionated whole blood. TCRdb re-derived calls from the RACE reads in MiXCR, one entry per CDR3 protein. This table has under 40,000 distinct CDR3 sequences, around 12% appearing once. The sample in question was whole blood, obtained in connection with sensitization to the hapten diphenylcyclopropenone (DPC). Every receptor here comes from a woman aged 40 to 55 with alopecia areata. Some clones in this sample may be carry-over from other donors' samples.

This clonotype was detected ten times or more. This chain links TRBV7-2 with TRBJ2-7; 9 bases agree with TRBD1. Germline V gives CDR1 SGHTA, CDR2 FQGNSA. The CDR3 covers 13 residues. The junction had 6 bases not matched to a gene; V was cut back by 1 base and J by 11 bases. In nucleotides, the CDR3 is TGTGCCAGCAGCTTAGACAGGGGGCGCCGGGAGTACTTC. It yields the protein CASSLDRGRREYF.

This clonotype occurred many times. V usage is TRBV20-1 and J usage is TRBJ2-5, with 14 bases lining up with TRBD2. V lost 0 bases to trimming and J lost 5 bases; unmatched junction nucleotides: 8. Germline values: CDR1 DFQATT, CDR2 SNEGSKA (reference sequence). The CDR3 loop spans 17 amino acids. The CDR3 region is CSARDLRLAGGGETQYF. The CDR3 coding sequence is TGCAGTGCTAGAGATCTCAGACTAGCGGGAGGGGGTGAGACCCAGTACTTC.

This clonotype came up once. The rearrangement links TRBV5-6 to TRBJ1-4; a possible D gene is TRBD1 (5 bases). V was pared by 0 bases and J by 6 bases, with 9 bases between. The CDR3 is 14 amino acids. CDR1 is SGHDT, CDR2 YYEEEE, per germline. The CDR3 DNA is TGTGCCAGCAGCTTGGAGGGGATCGATGAAAAACTGTTTTTT. Protein product: CASSLEGIDEKLFF.

This clonotype has a handful of counts. The rearrangement links TRBV28 to TRBJ1-5; TRBD1 might be the D (5 bases). The CDR3 spans 12 residues. Germline V gene lookup returns CDR1 MDHEN and CDR2 SYDVKM. V was pared by 2 bases and J by 10 bases, with 9 bases between. Written as DNA, the CDR3 is TGTGCCAGCAGTTTAGTGACAGAACCCCAGCATTTT. Its translation: CASSLVTEPQHF.

This clonotype was counted ten times or more. This sequence joins TRBV7-2 and TRBJ2-7, with D uncertain. V lost 2 bases, J lost 6 bases, and 11 bases lay in between. This CDR3 spans 13 amino acids. Germline CDR1 SGHTA, CDR2 FQGNSA. Written as DNA, the CDR3 is TGTGCCAGCAGCTTACCCAGGTTAAGCGAGCAGTACTTC. Translating gives CASSLPRLSEQYF.

V usage is TRBV7-2 and J usage is TRBJ2-3; TRBD1 might be the D (6 bases). The CDR3 extends over 12 amino acids. Germline values: CDR1 SGHTA, CDR2 FQGNSA. V shed 5 bases and J shed 5 bases, with 8 bases lying between them. The CDR3 loop is CASSNRVDTQYF. CDR3 DNA sequence: TGTGCCAGCAGCAACAGGGTAGATACGCAGTATTTT.

Ten or more counts support this clonotype. The rearrangement uses TRBV7-2 and TRBJ2-7; no firm D call. Per germline, CDR1 SGHTA and CDR2 FQGNSA. The V and J ends lost 5 bases and 2 bases respectively, with 13 bases between them. The CDR3 has 14 amino acids. The CDR3, as DNA: TGTGCCAGCAGCCTAGGCGGACGCACCTACGAGCAGTACTTC. Translating it yields CASSLGGRTYEQYF.

This clonotype was observed at least ten times. This chain uses TRBV5-1 with TRBJ2-1, with D tentatively TRBD2 (7 bases). Germline CDR1 SGHRS, CDR2 YFSETQ. The CDR3 consists of 12 residues. Between the trimmed V and J ends, which lost 4 bases and 14 bases, there was a span of 16 bases. CDR3 coding DNA: TGCGCCAGCAGCCCGACCGGGGGGCAGGAGTTCTTC. Translating gives CASSPTGGQEFF.

At least ten counts were recorded for this clonotype. The chain links TRBV10-2 to TRBJ1-1; weak D call: TRBD1 (5 bases). Germline V lookup: CDR1 WSHSY, CDR2 SAAADI. This CDR3 comprises 14 residues. V lost 4 bases to trimming and J lost 4 bases, with 13 bases between them. For the CDR3, the DNA is TGCGCCAGCAGTGTCGGGGGAGTAGGCACTGAAGCTTTCTTT. Protein sequence: CASSVGGVGTEAFF.

This clonotype was counted ten times or more. V and J are TRBV30 and TRBJ1-1; 7 nucleotides align to TRBD1. V trimming: 0 bases; J trimming: 10 bases; junction bases outside the gene matches: 8. This CDR3 comprises 13 residues. Germline assignment: CDR1 GTSNPN and CDR2 SVGIG (reference sequence). CDR3 in amino acids: CAWSVKDRFRAFF. CDR3 nucleotide sequence: TGTGCCTGGAGTGTTAAGGACAGGTTCAGAGCTTTCTTT.

This clonotype has ten or more counts. In DNA form, the CDR3 reads TGTGCCAGCAGTCACACAGGCCACGAGCAGTACTTC. Its translation is CASSHTGHEQYF. The chain is built from TRBV27 and TRBJ2-7, with D tentatively TRBD1 (5 bases). This CDR3 has 12 residues. The germline V gene has CDR1 MNHEY and CDR2 SMNVEV (reference sequence). V was trimmed by 5 bases and J by 5 bases, leaving 10 bases between them.

V usage is TRBV28 and J usage is TRBJ2-1; tentatively, D is TRBD1 (6 bases). Trimming left V 6 bases short and J 6 bases short, with 12 bases between. The CDR3 loop spans 13 amino acids. Germline V gene lookup returns CDR1 MDHEN and CDR2 SYDVKM. Here the CDR3 DNA reads TGTGCCAGCAGGAGGACAGACACCAATGAGCAGTTCTTC. It yields the protein CASRRTDTNEQFF.

This clonotype was seen many times. The chain joins TRBV7-9 to TRBJ1-3, with a possible D match to TRBD1 (5 bases). Germline CDR1 is SEHNR and CDR2 is FQNEAQ (reference sequence). The CDR3 contains 17 residues. V was clipped by 5 bases and J by 2 bases, with 19 bases between them. CDR3 nucleotides: TGTGCCAGCAGCCCCCTCGGGAGGGGTGTCACTGGAAACACCATATATTTT. As protein: CASSPLGRGVTGNTIYF.

The CDR3 DNA reads as TGTGCCAGCACTACTAGCAATCAGCCCCAGCATTTT. This codes for CASTTSNQPQHF. The rearrangement links TRBV2 to TRBJ1-5, with D unresolved. This CDR3 spans 12 amino acids. The V and J ends lost 7 bases and 0 bases respectively, with 4 bases between them. Germline lookup yields CDR1 SNHLY and CDR2 FYNNEI.

This clonotype turned up a few times. The chain carries TRBV6-2 or TRBV6-3 and TRBJ2-1, with TRBD2 as a possible D gene (7 bases). V dropped 2 bases and J dropped 5 bases, with 19 bases sitting between them. This CDR3 comprises 17 residues. Germline assignment: CDR1 MNHEY and CDR2 SVGEGT. The CDR3 nucleotides read TGTGCCAGCAGTTACACGGCCGTCGGGGGGCCTCACAATGAGCAGTTCTTC. Encoded protein: CASSYTAVGGPHNEQFF.

This clonotype was picked up many times. The chain is built from TRBV7-8 and TRBJ1-2; D not certain. The CDR3 loop spans 15 amino acids. The germline V gene has CDR1 SGHVS and CDR2 FQNEAQ. V lost 0 bases and J lost 4, with 12 bases in between. CDR3 sequence: CASSLAPRVIYGYTF. CDR3 DNA sequence: TGTGCCAGCAGCTTAGCTCCAAGGGTAATCTATGGCTACACCTTC.

This clonotype was observed many times. The genes are TRBV28 and TRBJ2-7; TRBD2 aligns across 9 bases. This CDR3 has 13 residues. Germline V lookup: CDR1 MDHEN, CDR2 SYDVKM. J lost 2 bases, V lost 8 bases, and 4 bases had no gene match. For the CDR3, the DNA is TGTGCCAGCCACGCGGGAGGGACCTACGAGCAGTACTTC. This gives the protein CASHAGGTYEQYF.

The V and J genes are TRBV29-1 and TRBJ1-1; D not certain. CDR3 size: 12 residues. CDR1 is SQVTM and CDR2 is ANQGSEA in the germline V gene. V was pared by 4 bases and J by 4 bases, with 10 bases between. The CDR3 here is CSVVVVSTEAFF. CDR3 DNA: TGCAGCGTTGTGGTTGTTAGCACTGAAGCTTTCTTT.

The rearrangement joins TRBV29-1 to TRBJ2-7; no firm D call. V shed 5 bases and J shed 2 bases, with 10 bases lying between them. This CDR3 comprises 12 residues. Per germline, CDR1 SQVTM and CDR2 ANQGSEA. DNA for the CDR3: TGCAGCGTTCGGCAGGTAACCTACGAGCAGTACTTC. Translation gives CSVRQVTYEQYF.

This chain connects TRBV5-1 to TRBJ2-2; no reliable D call. The CDR3 is 14 amino acids. Germline V gene sequence: CDR1 SGHRS, CDR2 YFSETQ. V lost 2 bases and J lost 4, with 9 bases in between. The CDR3 is CASSLEEITGELFF. The CDR3 nucleotides read TGCGCCAGCAGCTTAGAGGAGATCACCGGGGAGCTGTTTTTT.

The J gene is TRBJ1-5, the V gene TRBV12-5, with D hard to call. With 2 bases removed from V and 4 bases from J, the gap between germline ends came to 6 bases. Per germline, CDR1 LGHNT and CDR2 FRNRAP. The CDR3 sequence is 13 residues long. The CDR3 DNA follows: TGTGCTAGTGGTTTGATGGGGAATCAGCCCCAGCATTTT. This translates into CASGLMGNQPQHF. Together with reference TRBV12-5 and TRBJ1-5, the CDR3 gives the full variable domain: DARVTQTPRHKVTEMGQEVTMRCQPILGHNTVFWYRQTMMQGLELLAYFRNRAPLDDSGMPKDRFSAEMPDATLATLKIQPSEPRDSAVYFCASGLMGNQPQHFGDGTRLSIL.